This entry describes one T cell receptor beta chain. Its target is not known. In the same sample, other DNA sequences code for this CDR3. These data originate in a study of shared clonotypes between healthy human individuals. Each donor was a Caucasian adult residing in Nashville, Tennessee. Germline values: CDR1 SNHLY, CDR2 FYNNEI. The CDR3 runs to 14 residues. V lost 5 bases and J lost 1, with 8 bases in between. Study-level points and caveats: How much donors shared clonotypes was expected to be affected by sequencing depth. Clonotypes that were shared across a few donors made up around 5% of naive CD4 clonotypes.

The deep-level immunoSEQ assay was used. Produced via immunoSEQ multiplex PCR; TCRdb's table is partial and in-frame only. This table holds over 150,000 clones, approximately 60% found once. Sequenced: memory CD4+ T cells sorted from blood. Subset here: CD45RA-negative fraction. The sequence was collected from a man aged 25 to 45 in good health. The rearrangement links TRBV2 to TRBJ2-2; D tentatively reads TRBD1 or TRBD2 (5 bases each). As DNA, the CDR3 is TGTGCCAGCAGTCTTGGGGGGAACACCGGGGAGCTGTTTTTT. Amino acid sequence: CASSLGGNTGELFF.